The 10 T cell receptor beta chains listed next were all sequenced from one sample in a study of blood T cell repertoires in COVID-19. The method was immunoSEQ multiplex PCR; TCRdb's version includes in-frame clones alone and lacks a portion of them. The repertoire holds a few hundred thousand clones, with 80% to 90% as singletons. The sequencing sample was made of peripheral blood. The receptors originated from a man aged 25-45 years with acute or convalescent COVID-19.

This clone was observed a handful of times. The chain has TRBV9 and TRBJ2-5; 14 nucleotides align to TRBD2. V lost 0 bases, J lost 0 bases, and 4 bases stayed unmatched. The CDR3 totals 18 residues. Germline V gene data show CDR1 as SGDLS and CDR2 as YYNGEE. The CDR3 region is CASSVGTSGGSYQETQYF. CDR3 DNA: TGTGCCAGCAGCGTAGGGACTAGCGGGGGGTCGTACCAAGAGACCCAGTACTTC.

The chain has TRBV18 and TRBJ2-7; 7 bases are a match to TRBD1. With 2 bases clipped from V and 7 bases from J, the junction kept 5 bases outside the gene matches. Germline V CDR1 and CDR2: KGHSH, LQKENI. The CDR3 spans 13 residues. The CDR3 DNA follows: TGTGCCAGCTCACCAATCAAACAGGGGGAGCAGTACTTC. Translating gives CASSPIKQGEQYF. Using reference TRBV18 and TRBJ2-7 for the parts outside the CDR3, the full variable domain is NAGVMQNPRHLVRRRGQEARLRCSPMKGHSHVYWYRQLPEEGLKFMVYLQKENIIDESGMPKERFSAEFPKEGPSILRIQQVVRGDSAAYFCASSPIKQGEQYFGPGTRLTVT.

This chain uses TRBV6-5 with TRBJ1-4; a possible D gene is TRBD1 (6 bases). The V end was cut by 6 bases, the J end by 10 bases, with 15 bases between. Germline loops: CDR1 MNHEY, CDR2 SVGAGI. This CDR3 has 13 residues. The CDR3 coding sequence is TGTGCCAGCAGCACAGGGTTGAACGGAAAACTGTTTTTT. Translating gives CASSTGLNGKLFF.

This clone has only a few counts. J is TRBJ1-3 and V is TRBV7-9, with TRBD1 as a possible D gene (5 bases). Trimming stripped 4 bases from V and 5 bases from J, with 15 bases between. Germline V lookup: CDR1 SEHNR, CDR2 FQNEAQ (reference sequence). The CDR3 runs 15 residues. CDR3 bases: TGTGCCAGCAGCTCCTTCCGGGGGACCAGAAACACCATATATTTT. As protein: CASSSFRGTRNTIYF.

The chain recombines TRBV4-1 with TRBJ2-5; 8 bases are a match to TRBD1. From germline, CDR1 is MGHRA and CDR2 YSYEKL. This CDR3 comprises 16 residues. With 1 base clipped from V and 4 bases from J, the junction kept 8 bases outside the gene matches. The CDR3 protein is CASSQGQGAGRETQYF. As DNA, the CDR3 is TGCGCCAGCAGCCAAGGGCAGGGGGCAGGGAGAGAGACCCAGTACTTC.

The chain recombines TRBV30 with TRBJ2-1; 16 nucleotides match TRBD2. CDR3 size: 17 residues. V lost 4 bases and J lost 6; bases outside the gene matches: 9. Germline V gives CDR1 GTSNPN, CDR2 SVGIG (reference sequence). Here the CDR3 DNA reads TGTGCCTGGAACCCGGGACTAGCGGGAGGGCCGGGCAATGAGCAGTTCTTC. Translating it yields CAWNPGLAGGPGNEQFF.

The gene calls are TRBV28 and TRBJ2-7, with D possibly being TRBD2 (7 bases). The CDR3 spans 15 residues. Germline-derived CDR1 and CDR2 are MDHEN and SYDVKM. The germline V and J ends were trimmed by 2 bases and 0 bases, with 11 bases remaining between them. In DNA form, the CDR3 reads TGTGCCAGCAGTTTAGGGGGGGGCAGCTCCTACGAGCAGTACTTC. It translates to CASSLGGGSSYEQYF.

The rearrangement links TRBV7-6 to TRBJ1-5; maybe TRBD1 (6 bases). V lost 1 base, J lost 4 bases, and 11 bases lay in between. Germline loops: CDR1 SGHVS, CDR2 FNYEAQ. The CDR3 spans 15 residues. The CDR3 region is CASSLEQGTNQPQHF. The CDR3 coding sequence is TGTGCCAGCAGCTTAGAACAGGGTACGAATCAGCCCCAGCATTTT.

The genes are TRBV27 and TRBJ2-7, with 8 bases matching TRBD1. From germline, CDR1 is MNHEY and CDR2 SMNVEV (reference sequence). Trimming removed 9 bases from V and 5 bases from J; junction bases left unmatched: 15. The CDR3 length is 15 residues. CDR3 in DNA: TGTGCCAGAACTCCTTGCCGGGACAGGATGCACGAGCAGTACTTC. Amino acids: CARTPCRDRMHEQYF.

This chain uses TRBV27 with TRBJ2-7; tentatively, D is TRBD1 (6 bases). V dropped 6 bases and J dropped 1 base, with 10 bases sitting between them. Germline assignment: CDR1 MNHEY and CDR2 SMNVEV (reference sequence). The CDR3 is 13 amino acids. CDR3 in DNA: TGTGCCAGCAGAGAGACAGGTTCCTACGAGCAGTACTTC. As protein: CASRETGSYEQYF.